The 23 T cell receptor beta chains in this list originate from one sample, sequenced in a study of graft-versus-host responses after intestinal transplantation. Clones were sequenced by immunoSEQ multiplex PCR, and TCRdb holds only the in-frame ones, with some missing. This sample carries around 130,000 clones, about 92% of them seen once, and the ten largest clones take approximately 0.17%. Which antigens these TCRs recognize remains unknown. The sequenced sample was unstimulated CD4+ T cells sorted from spleen or lymph node cells, obtained before intestinal transplant. These TCRs come from a human donor who received an intestinal transplant.

This rearrangement joins TRBV6-1 to TRBJ1-5; D is ambiguous. CDR3 size: 13 residues. V dropped 6 bases and J dropped 3 bases, with 9 bases sitting between them. Germline loops: CDR1 MNHNS, CDR2 SASEGT. CDR3 loop: CASRQFPNQPQHF. The CDR3 bases are TGTGCCAGCAGACAGTTCCCCAATCAGCCCCAGCATTTT.

This chain's CDR3 is CASSALGGSGYGYTF. DNA of the CDR3: TGTGCCAGCAGCGCCCTAGGCGGTAGTGGCTATGGCTACACCTTC. The V gene is TRBV9, the J gene TRBJ1-2; D ambiguous. V was shortened by 3 bases and J by 4 bases, with 16 bases between the two germline ends. The germline V gene encodes CDR1 SGDLS and CDR2 YYNGEE. This CDR3 is built from 15 residues.

The chain carries TRBV7-9 and TRBJ1-6, with D tentatively TRBD1 (5 bases). CDR3 size: 18 residues. Germline lookup yields CDR1 SEHNR and CDR2 FQNEAQ (reference sequence). V shed 0 bases and J shed 4 bases, with 16 bases lying between them. The chain's CDR3 is CASSLATGMGPYNSPLHF. The CDR3 DNA reads as TGTGCCAGCAGCTTAGCGACCGGGATGGGACCTTATAATTCACCCCTCCACTTT.

The rearrangement joins TRBV30 to TRBJ2-5; 8 bases align to TRBD1. Germline V gene lookup returns CDR1 GTSNPN and CDR2 SVGIG (reference sequence). The CDR3 extends over 17 amino acids. J lost 1 base, V lost 0 bases, and 10 bases had no gene match. The CDR3 here is CAWSVGQGALLQETQYF. CDR3 sequence (DNA): TGTGCCTGGAGTGTAGGCCAGGGGGCCCTCCTCCAAGAGACCCAGTACTTC.

This clone was recorded a few times. The chain uses TRBV19 and TRBJ1-1; D gene uncertain. V was clipped by 4 bases and J by 3 bases, with 9 bases between them. Germline CDR1 reads LNHDA; CDR2 reads SQIVND (reference sequence). The CDR3 is made up of 13 amino acids. CDR3 sequence reads: CASSRSSHTEAFF. CDR3 nucleotides: TGTGCCAGTAGTAGGAGCTCTCACACTGAAGCTTTCTTT.

Comment on this clone: Within the sample, other DNA sequences also encode this same CDR3. The CDR3 is CASSLGGGPYNEQFF. For the CDR3, the DNA is TGTGCCAGCAGCTTAGGCGGGGGCCCATACAATGAGCAGTTCTTC. V and J are TRBV7-2 and TRBJ2-1; D is possibly TRBD2 (7 bases). The CDR3 consists of 15 residues. Trimming took off 1 base at V and 4 bases at J, with 11 bases between the two ends. The germline gives CDR1 SGHTA, CDR2 FQGNSA.

This chain connects TRBV10-3 to TRBJ2-3; TRBD2 might be the D (7 bases). V shed 6 bases and J shed 4 bases, with 17 bases lying between them. Germline V gene sequence: CDR1 ENHRY, CDR2 SYGVKD. The CDR3 consists of 15 residues. CDR3 nucleotides: TGTGCCATCAGAAGGGGGGGTCCATGGGCAGATACGCAGTATTTT. As protein: CAIRRGGPWADTQYF.

This chain connects TRBV29-1 to TRBJ1-1; D remains ambiguous. This CDR3 region has 15 residues. CDR1 SQVTM and CDR2 ANQGSEA come from the germline V gene. The ends were cut back, 4 bases at V and 3 bases at J, with 18 bases in the middle. The chain's CDR3 is CSVGPLRLSDTEAFF. In DNA form, the CDR3 reads TGCAGCGTTGGGCCCCTACGCCTATCGGACACTGAAGCTTTCTTT.

CDR3: CASSLGTGPFNNSPLHF. DNA for the CDR3: TGTGCCAGCAGCTTAGGGACAGGGCCGTTCAATAATTCACCCCTCCACTTT. The chain carries TRBV7-8 and TRBJ1-6, with TRBD1 matching over 8 bases. Per germline, CDR1 SGHVS and CDR2 FQNEAQ. The ends lost 1 base at V and 5 bases at J; junction bases unmatched: 7. The CDR3 has 17 amino acids.

The chain is built from TRBV5-4 and TRBJ2-1; D may be TRBD2 (7 bases). The CDR3 runs to 17 residues. V dropped 1 base and J dropped 4 bases, with 18 bases sitting between them. The germline V gene has CDR1 SGHNT and CDR2 YYREEE (reference sequence). CDR3 coding DNA: TGTGCCAGCAGCTTGTTGGGGCGGGGGCTAAGTTACAATGAGCAGTTCTTC. Protein sequence: CASSLLGRGLSYNEQFF.

The chain uses TRBV5-1 and TRBJ2-1; D possibly matches TRBD1 or TRBD2 (7 bases each). Trimming stripped 4 bases from V and 8 bases from J, with 16 bases between. Germline CDR1 reads SGHRS; CDR2 reads YFSETQ. The CDR3 sequence is 14 residues long. CDR3 residues: CASSRGAGGDEQFF. CDR3 coding DNA: TGCGCCAGCAGCAGAGGCGCAGGGGGGGATGAGCAGTTCTTC.

This chain joins TRBV11-1 and TRBJ1-1; D not certain. Germline V gene data show CDR1 as SGHAT and CDR2 as FQDESV (reference sequence). V lost 3 bases to trimming and J lost 5 bases, with 10 bases between them. The CDR3 sequence is 13 residues long. The CDR3 region is CASSLQLGTEAFF. CDR3 bases: TGTGCCAGCAGCTTGCAACTTGGGACTGAAGCTTTCTTT. Full variable domain (outside the CDR3, taken from reference TRBV11-1 and TRBJ1-1): EAEVAQSPRYKITEKSQAVAFWCDPISGHATLYWYRQILGQGPELLVQFQDESVVDDSQLPKDRFSAERLKGVDSTLKIQPAELGDSAMYLCASSLQLGTEAFFGQGTRLTVV.

The V and J genes are TRBV2 and TRBJ1-5, with 7 bases matching TRBD1. CDR3 size: 14 residues. Germline CDR1 and CDR2: SNHLY and FYNNEI. V was clipped by 6 bases and J by 6 bases; unmatched bases: 8. In DNA, the CDR3 is TGTGCCAGCAGCGGCCAACAGGGGAGTCAGCCCCAGCATTTT. Translating gives CASSGQQGSQPQHF.

The chain has TRBV7-6 and TRBJ2-1, with a tentative D call TRBD2 (6 bases). This CDR3 region has 12 residues. Germline CDR1 is SGHVS and CDR2 is FNYEAQ. With 3 bases removed from V and 8 bases from J, the gap between germline ends came to 8 bases. The CDR3 DNA reads TGTGCCAGCAGCTTGGAGGGCCATGAGCAGTTCTTC. Amino acid sequence: CASSLEGHEQFF.

This clone was seen a single time. The chain employs TRBV19 and TRBJ2-4; TRBD2 agrees at 13 bases. This CDR3 comprises 15 residues. CDR1 and CDR2 (germline): LNHDA, SQIVND (reference sequence). The junction had 4 bases not matched to a gene; V was cut back by 3 bases and J by 8 bases. The CDR3: CASSIPGLAGYIQYF. The DNA of the CDR3 is TGTGCCAGTAGTATTCCGGGACTAGCGGGGTACATTCAGTACTTC.

The rearrangement uses TRBV2 and TRBJ1-2; 7 bases are shared with TRBD1. Losses at the gene ends were 6 bases for V and 2 bases for J; bases not matched to a gene: 21. Per germline, CDR1 SNHLY and CDR2 FYNNEI. The CDR3 loop spans 19 amino acids. CDR3 region: CASSKTGNGGGPLNYGYTF. The CDR3 DNA reads TGTGCCAGCAGCAAGACAGGGAACGGAGGAGGGCCTCTAAACTATGGCTACACCTTC.

This chain joins TRBV6-5 and TRBJ2-2; D ambiguous. The V and J ends lost 4 bases and 9 bases respectively, with 15 bases between them. This CDR3 is built from 14 residues. The V gene's germline CDR1 is MNHEY and CDR2 SVGAGI. CDR3 in DNA: TGTGCCAGCAGTTCCACTACGCGGCCGTGGGAGCTGTTTTTT. Encoded protein: CASSSTTRPWELFF.

CDR3 coding DNA: TGTGCCAGTAGTAGACAGGAAAATCAGCCCCAGCATTTT. This codes for CASSRQENQPQHF. The chain is built from TRBV19 and TRBJ1-5; D is perhaps TRBD1 (6 bases). Germline CDR1 is LNHDA and CDR2 is SQIVND (reference sequence). The ends were cut back, 4 bases at V and 4 bases at J, with 8 bases in the middle. The CDR3 runs to 13 residues.

This sequence joins TRBV2 and TRBJ2-5, with TRBD1 identical over 9 bases. The CDR3 length is 14 residues. J lost 4 bases, V lost 1 base, and 1 base had no gene match. Per germline, CDR1 SNHLY and CDR2 FYNNEI. CDR3 sequence reads: CASSEGTGVETQYF. Here the CDR3 DNA reads TGTGCCAGCAGTGAAGGGACAGGGGTAGAGACCCAGTACTTC.

This clone showed up just once. This chain links TRBV18 with TRBJ1-6; the D is unclear. This CDR3 contains 14 residues. V lost 2 bases, J lost 9 bases, and 11 bases lay in between. Germline V CDR1 and CDR2: KGHSH, LQKENI. CDR3 nucleotide sequence: TGTGCCAGCTCACCAGACCCTGAGGGTTCACCCCTCCACTTT. It specifies CASSPDPEGSPLHF.

CDR3 residues: CASSWEGGKNTEAFF. CDR3 DNA: TGTGCCAGCAGCTGGGAGGGGGGGAAAAACACTGAAGCTTTCTTT. The rearrangement uses TRBV11-2 and TRBJ1-1; D perhaps matches TRBD1 (6 bases). Trimming pared 4 bases from V and 2 bases from J, leaving 14 bases between. Germline V gives CDR1 SGHAT, CDR2 FQNNGV. The CDR3 sequence is 15 residues long.

This clone was seen once. The genes are TRBV5-1 and TRBJ2-6, with D possibly called TRBD1 or TRBD2 (6 bases each). In germline, CDR1 is SGHRS, CDR2 YFSETQ. V gave up 0 bases and J gave up 0 bases, with 13 bases separating them. The CDR3 runs 18 residues. DNA for the CDR3: TGCGCCAGCAGCTTGGCCGGGGGCCTTAGCTCTGGGGCCAACGTCCTGACTTTC. It specifies CASSLAGGLSSGANVLTF.

V usage is TRBV18 and J usage is TRBJ1-2, with 10 bases fitting TRBD1. V trimming: 5 bases; J trimming: 9 bases; junction bases outside the gene matches: 6. The CDR3 consists of 13 residues. CDR1 and CDR2 from the germline V gene are KGHSH and LQKENI. This CDR3 reads CASSDRDRGRYTF. CDR3 DNA: TGTGCCAGCTCAGACCGGGACAGGGGCCGCTACACCTTC.